These 29 T cell receptor beta chains came from one sample sequenced in a study of blood T cell repertoires in COVID-19. The method was immunoSEQ multiplex PCR; TCRdb's version includes in-frame clones alone and lacks a portion of them. The table includes about 230,000 clones, over 80% detected once. The sequencing input was peripheral blood. Receptors originate from a man aged 35-49 years with acute or convalescent COVID-19.

This rearrangement joins TRBV19 to TRBJ1-5, with TRBD1 as a possible D gene (6 bases). CDR1 and CDR2 (germline): LNHDA, SQIVND (reference sequence). Deletions cut 4 bases from V and 3 bases from J, with 19 bases between. The CDR3 spans 17 residues. The CDR3 sequence is CASSTIIQGRFNQPQHF. As DNA, the CDR3 is TGTGCCAGTAGTACCATTATACAGGGAAGGTTCAATCAGCCCCAGCATTTT.

This chain links TRBV27 with TRBJ1-2, with 7 bases aligning to TRBD1. Germline CDR1 MNHEY, CDR2 SMNVEV (reference sequence). After removal of 5 bases from V and 1 base from J, the junction contained 13 bases not matched to a gene. CDR3 length: 17 residues. CDR3 in amino acids: CASSAYPGQRVNYGYTF. The CDR3 DNA sequence: TGTGCCAGCAGTGCTTATCCGGGACAGAGAGTTAACTATGGCTACACCTTC.

Written as DNA, the CDR3 is TGTGCCAGCAGCAGCGACAGGGGTACTGGAAACACCATATATTTT. This encodes CASSSDRGTGNTIYF. This chain uses TRBV7-2 with TRBJ1-3, with 8 bases fitting TRBD1. The CDR3 consists of 15 residues. Germline V gives CDR1 SGHTA, CDR2 FQGNSA. V lost 5 bases to trimming and J lost 2 bases; unmatched junction nucleotides: 5. The variable domain in full, with the rest retrieved from reference TRBV7-2 and TRBJ1-3, is GAGVSQSPSNKVTEKGKDVELRCDPISGHTALYWYRQSLGQGLEFLIYFQGNSAPDKSGLPSDRFSAERTGGSVSTLTIQRTQQEDSAVYLCASSSDRGTGNTIYFGEGSWLTVV.

This chain connects TRBV7-9 to TRBJ1-2; 12 positions match TRBD1. Per germline, CDR1 SEHNR and CDR2 FQNEAQ (reference sequence). The CDR3 is 16 residues long. With V trimmed by 3 bases and J by 8 bases, 10 bases remained unmatched. CDR3 nucleotide sequence: TGTGCCAGCAGCTTGGGACAGGGGGCGGTCCAGCTAGGCTACACCTTC. It is translated as CASSLGQGAVQLGYTF.

This clone was detected only once. The chain employs TRBV19 and TRBJ1-2; TRBD1 matches at 7 bases. The CDR3 contains 14 residues. The trim removed 4 bases at V and 2 bases at J, leaving 4 bases unmatched. Germline V lookup: CDR1 LNHDA, CDR2 SQIVND (reference sequence). CDR3 amino acids: CASSTRQGNYGYTF. The CDR3 DNA is TGTGCCAGTAGTACCCGACAGGGCAACTATGGCTACACCTTC.

The sample holds a few counts of this clone. This chain links TRBV3-1 (or the pseudogene TRBV3-2) with TRBJ1-5, with 8 bases that match TRBD1. V gave up 0 bases and J gave up 6 bases; unmatched junction bases: 19. The CDR3 sequence is 20 residues long. Germline CDR1 and CDR2: LGHDT and YNNKEL (reference sequence). DNA for the CDR3: TGTGCCAGCAGCCAAGAGAGTCCCGGGACAGGTCTTCGAATAAGTCAGCCCCAGCATTTT. Its protein product is CASSQESPGTGLRISQPQHF.

The chain employs TRBV19 and TRBJ1-1; the D is unclear. The V gene's germline CDR1 is LNHDA and CDR2 SQIVND (reference sequence). The CDR3 contains 13 residues. Trimming pared 1 base from V and 4 bases from J, leaving 7 bases between. CDR3 sequence (DNA): TGTGCCAGTAGTATAGTAACGGGCACTGAAGCTTTCTTT. It is translated as CASSIVTGTEAFF.

V gene TRBV24-1 combines with J gene TRBJ2-3, with 12 bases aligning to TRBD1. The germline CDR1 and CDR2 sequences are KGHDR and SFDVKD. The CDR3 consists of 15 residues. Trimming removed 4 bases from V and 4 bases from J; junction bases left unmatched: 2. CDR3 in amino acids: CATSDGTGGADTQYF. The CDR3, as DNA: TGTGCCACCAGTGACGGGACAGGGGGCGCAGATACGCAGTATTTT.

V is TRBV28 and J is TRBJ2-1; D perhaps matches TRBD1 (5 bases). In germline, CDR1 is MDHEN, CDR2 SYDVKM. The CDR3 consists of 15 residues. V was cut by 0 bases and J by 1 base, with 7 bases left in between. CDR3 residues: CASSLWQGSYNEQFF. CDR3 sequence (DNA): TGTGCCAGCAGTTTATGGCAGGGATCCTACAATGAGCAGTTCTTC.

V usage is TRBV12-3 or TRBV12-4 and J usage is TRBJ1-2, with a possible D match to TRBD1 (6 bases). V lost 5 bases, J lost 4 bases, and 11 bases lay in between. There are 13 residues in the CDR3. The CDR3 reads CASSPGGVYGYTF. The CDR3 DNA reads TGTGCCAGCAGTCCGGGGGGCGTCTATGGCTACACCTTC.

In DNA, the CDR3 is TGTGCCAGCAGCTTATTATTTCGGGGGAAACTGTTTTTT. It translates to CASSLLFRGKLFF. The rearrangement joins TRBV7-9 to TRBJ1-4, with D possibly TRBD1 on 5 matching bases. This CDR3 has 13 amino acids. Trimming pared 2 bases from V and 11 bases from J, leaving 12 bases between. Germline V gene sequence: CDR1 SEHNR, CDR2 FQNEAQ (reference sequence).

Only one count was recorded for this clone. V and J are TRBV3-1 (or the pseudogene TRBV3-2) and TRBJ2-2; maybe TRBD2 (5 bases). Germline CDR1 and CDR2: LGHDT and YNNKEL (reference sequence). With 1 base removed from V and 4 bases from J, the gap between germline ends came to 13 bases. The CDR3 extends over 16 amino acids. The CDR3 DNA is TGTGCCAGCAGCCAAGTCCCTGGGAGAGGCACCGGGGAGCTGTTTTTT. Protein: CASSQVPGRGTGELFF.

This clone was observed a few times. CDR3: CASSLGASGGNEQFF. The CDR3 nucleotides read TGTGCCAGCAGCTTAGGGGCTAGCGGGGGAAATGAGCAGTTCTTC. This chain links TRBV7-6 with TRBJ2-1; 10 bases agree with TRBD2. This CDR3 spans 15 amino acids. Trimming removed 1 base from V and 7 bases from J; junction bases left unmatched: 4. The germline V gene has CDR1 SGHVS and CDR2 FNYEAQ.

The V and J genes are TRBV3-1 (or the pseudogene TRBV3-2) and TRBJ1-2, with unresolved D. Germline loops: CDR1 LGHDT, CDR2 YNNKEL (reference sequence). V gave up 0 bases and J gave up 5 bases, with 10 bases separating them. This CDR3 contains 14 residues. This CDR3 is CASSQERREYGYTF. The CDR3 DNA is TGTGCCAGCAGCCAAGAGAGGAGGGAGTATGGCTACACCTTC.

The CDR3 reads CASSQVQGAETQYF. CDR3 DNA: TGCGCCAGCAGCCAAGTCCAGGGGGCAGAGACCCAGTACTTC. The chain employs TRBV4-3 and TRBJ2-5; 8 bases map to TRBD1. This CDR3 region has 14 residues. Germline V lookup: CDR1 LGHNA, CDR2 YSLEER. V shed 1 base and J 4 bases; nucleotides not matched to a gene: 2.

The table lists this clone with a count of one. The chain links TRBV24-1 to TRBJ1-2; D remains ambiguous. Per the germline V gene, CDR1 is KGHDR and CDR2 is SFDVKD. This CDR3 is 12 amino acids long. Trimming shortened V by 0 bases and J by 5 bases, and 3 bases separated the two germline ends. The CDR3 protein is CATSDLRYGYTF. The CDR3 nucleotides read TGTGCCACCAGTGATTTGCGGTATGGCTACACCTTC.

The CDR3 DNA follows: TGTGCCAGCAGCTTAGTGGGGGGACTGCAGGTCGGGGAGCTGTTTTTT. Its protein product is CASSLVGGLQVGELFF. The gene calls are TRBV7-2 and TRBJ2-2; a possible D gene is TRBD2 (6 bases). Germline V CDR1 and CDR2: SGHTA, FQGNSA. This CDR3 is built from 16 residues. V was clipped by 1 base and J by 7 bases, with 16 bases between them. The full variable domain, with the rest looked up from reference TRBV7-2 and TRBJ2-2, is GAGVSQSPSNKVTEKGKDVELRCDPISGHTALYWYRQSLGQGLEFLIYFQGNSAPDKSGLPSDRFSAERTGGSVSTLTIQRTQQEDSAVYLCASSLVGGLQVGELFFGEGSRLTVL.

This chain links TRBV7-7 with TRBJ2-1; TRBD2 agrees at 8 bases. The trim removed 5 bases at V and 4 bases at J, leaving 10 bases unmatched. Germline CDR1 is SSHAT and CDR2 is FNYEAQ (reference sequence). The CDR3 is 16 residues long. CDR3 nucleotides: TGTGCCAGCAGCCCCATGGGGCTAGCGGGTTACAATGAGCAGTTCTTC. Translating gives CASSPMGLAGYNEQFF.

This clone has just one count. J is TRBJ2-5 and V is TRBV9; no clear D gene. Germline V lookup: CDR1 SGDLS, CDR2 YYNGEE. The V and J ends lost 4 bases and 5 bases respectively, with 15 bases between them. This CDR3 has 14 residues. As DNA, the CDR3 is TGTGCCAGCAGCCACTCGGATAGCTTTGAGACCCAGTACTTC. Translating it yields CASSHSDSFETQYF.

The chain uses TRBV19 and TRBJ1-1; 7 bases are shared with TRBD1. This CDR3 is built from 14 residues. V dropped 5 bases and J dropped 5; count of bases not matched to a gene: 8. From germline, CDR1 is LNHDA and CDR2 SQIVND (reference sequence). CDR3 in amino acids: CASSFQTGETEAFF. Written as DNA, the CDR3 is TGTGCCAGTAGTTTCCAAACAGGGGAAACTGAAGCTTTCTTT. The whole variable domain, filled in from reference TRBV19 and TRBJ1-1, reads DGGITQSPKYLFRKEGQNVTLSCEQNLNHDAMYWYRQDPGQGLRLIYYSQIVNDFQKGDIAEGYSVSREKKESFPLTVTSAQKNPTAFYLCASSFQTGETEAFFGQGTRLTVV.

This chain connects TRBV5-1 to TRBJ2-3, with a tentative D call TRBD1 (6 bases). This CDR3 is built from 16 residues. Germline V gene sequence: CDR1 SGHRS, CDR2 YFSETQ. Trimming took 0 bases from V and 4 from J, leaving 15 bases between them. Here the CDR3 DNA reads TGCGCCAGCAGCTTGGAAGTCAGGGGAAAGGCAGATACGCAGTATTTT. It is translated as CASSLEVRGKADTQYF.

This sequence joins TRBV30 and TRBJ2-7; D uncertain. Germline CDR1 reads GTSNPN; CDR2 reads SVGIG (reference sequence). CDR3 length equals 12 residues. Trimming took off 3 bases at V and 2 bases at J, with 8 bases between the two ends. The CDR3 spells CAWRTSTYEQYF. The DNA for the CDR3 is TGTGCCTGGAGGACTTCAACCTACGAGCAGTACTTC.

The chain carries TRBV27 and TRBJ1-1; weak D call: TRBD1 (5 bases). Germline V gives CDR1 MNHEY, CDR2 SMNVEV (reference sequence). Trimming stripped 6 bases from V and 4 bases from J, with 9 bases between. CDR3 length: 12 residues. The CDR3 nucleotides read TGTGCCAGCAGGGGGCCCAGCACTGAAGCTTTCTTT. This codes for CASRGPSTEAFF.

The V gene is TRBV18, the J gene TRBJ1-1; maybe TRBD1 (6 bases). Germline assignment: CDR1 KGHSH and CDR2 LQKENI. V lost 6 bases and J lost 1, with 12 bases in between. There are 14 residues in the CDR3. The CDR3 DNA follows: TGTGCCAGCTCTGCCGGACAGAGGAACACTGAAGCTTTCTTT. This gives the protein CASSAGQRNTEAFF.

In this sample, this clone is medium-sized. The chain couples TRBV6-5 to TRBJ2-7; 8 bases map to TRBD1. This CDR3 is 14 amino acids long. Germline CDR1 MNHEY, CDR2 SVGAGI. After removal of 9 bases from V and 3 bases from J, the junction contained 10 bases not matched to a gene. In DNA form, the CDR3 reads TGTGCCAGTGGGGCGGGGACAGGCATCTACGAGCAGTACTTC. This codes for CASGAGTGIYEQYF.

The rearrangement links TRBV6-5 to TRBJ2-5; 7 bases match TRBD2. The germline CDR1 and CDR2 sequences are MNHEY and SVGAGI. The CDR3 length is 14 residues. V shed 7 bases, J shed 4 bases, and the junction held 9 bases outside the gene matches. As DNA, the CDR3 is TGTGCCAGCACGACCCCGGGAGGTGTAGAGACCCAGTACTTC. As protein: CASTTPGGVETQYF.

The chain uses TRBV7-2 and TRBJ1-3, with a tentative D call TRBD1 (5 bases). The CDR3 loop spans 17 amino acids. Germline CDR1 is SGHTA and CDR2 is FQGNSA. Trimming stripped 0 bases from V and 0 bases from J, with 12 bases between. CDR3: CASSLAGLRYSGNTIYF. The CDR3 DNA reads as TGTGCCAGCAGCTTAGCGGGGCTGAGGTACTCTGGAAACACCATATATTTT.

The V call is TRBV6-5, the J call TRBJ1-1; the match to TRBD1 covers 10 bases. V trimming: 5 bases; J trimming: 5 bases; junction bases outside the gene matches: 2. This CDR3 region has 13 residues. Germline CDR1 is MNHEY and CDR2 is SVGAGI. The CDR3 coding sequence is TGTGCCAGCAGTCGGACAGGGGGAACTGAAGCTTTCTTT. It is translated as CASSRTGGTEAFF.

V is TRBV3-1 (or the pseudogene TRBV3-2) and J is TRBJ2-3, with 7 bases aligning to TRBD1. Germline loops: CDR1 LGHDT, CDR2 YNNKEL (reference sequence). The junction had 4 bases not matched to a gene; V was cut back by 4 bases and J by 0 bases. This CDR3 comprises 15 residues. The CDR3 nucleotides read TGTGCCAGCAGCCCGAAGGGACAGAGCACAGATACGCAGTATTTT. It yields the protein CASSPKGQSTDTQYF.